Listed below are T cell receptor beta chains from one sample, sequenced in a study of blood T cell repertoires in COVID-19. TCRdb's copy holds only in-frame clones and misses some; the assay was immunoSEQ multiplex PCR. The sample yields a few hundred thousand clones, roughly 87% seen once. Sequencing was carried out using PBMCs or T cells enriched from blood (not recorded which). The receptors here all came from a young man with acute COVID-19. Both conserved end residues are part of each CDR3. Fields, in order: clone size, D gene, J gene, V gene, CDR3 protein, CDR3 DNA. The D gene is left open where the match is weak. Some rows have no size entry. The others give once, few or many, or a class for an expanded clone.

- - TRBJ1-1 TRBV6-5 CASSYSGGTQTEAFF TGTGCCAGCAGTTACTCGGGGGGGACCCAGACTGAAGCTTTCTTT
- - TRBJ1-6 TRBV7-9 CASSQGSSPLHF TGTGCCAGCAGCCAGGGAAGTTCACCCCTCCACTTT
- - TRBJ2-1 TRBV4-1 CAGGIGEEQFF TGCGCCGGGGGGATTGGGGAAGAGCAGTTCTTC
- TRBD1 TRBJ2-7 TRBV4-3 CASSLNGPGTGGAEQYF TGCGCCAGCAGCCTAAATGGTCCCGGGACAGGGGGCGCCGAGCAGTACTTC
- TRBD1 TRBJ2-2 TRBV2 CASRPGQGGTGELFF TGTGCCAGCAGGCCGGGACAGGGAGGGACCGGGGAGCTGTTTTTT
- - TRBJ1-3 TRBV5-1 CASSLGQSSGNTIYF TGCGCCAGCAGCTTGGGGCAGTCCTCTGGAAACACCATATATTTT
- TRBD2 TRBJ2-3 TRBV27 CASSMTSGGLRGTQYF TGTGCCAGCAGCATGACAAGCGGGGGGCTTCGGGGGACGCAGTATTTT
medium-sized TRBD1 TRBJ1-3 TRBV7-9 CASSSQGADTIYF TGTGCCAGCAGTTCTCAGGGGGCTGACACCATATATTTT
- TRBD1 TRBJ1-5 TRBV28 CASRARGSQPQHF TGTGCCAGCAGGGCCAGGGGGAGTCAGCCCCAGCATTTT
- TRBD1 TRBJ1-1 TRBV30 CAWRPGQGNTEAFF TGTGCCTGGAGACCCGGACAGGGGAACACTGAAGCTTTCTTT